This paragraph reports one TCR beta chain. This clone was seen once. Its antigen target is currently unknown. No base quality information exists; no much larger clone differs at one position. The collaborating institutions used their own protocols to collect whole blood in K2EDTA tubes. For TCRbeta analysis, collaborators shipped samples in one of three forms: frozen whole blood, isolated PBMCs, or DNA extracted from either of those sample types. The sample belongs to a study of blood T cell repertoires in COVID-19 (dated by TCRdb to 2018 to 2020). Regarding the complete study: Samples covering the acute and convalescent phases of COVID-19 were provided by collaborators in the United States, Italy and Spain. The prospective study material was composed of cDNA or gDNA derived from T cells, B-cell-depleted T cells, or PBMCs. Deeply sampled blood TCRbeta repertoires from subjects exposed to, actively infected with, or recovered from COVID-19 were included in the dataset. A freely available public database, intended as a resource for researchers studying the immune response to SARS-CoV-2, is where the repertoires were released. Samples came from the ongoing ImmuneRACE study (first 160 participants) plus 1,254 subjects from 6 global collaborators. A de-identified subject ID, COVID-19 status, age in years and sex were almost always included in the sample metadata. Where HLA class I and class II types were available, the types were taken from metadata supplied by the sample provider, not from assay-based typing.

The germline V gene (reference sequence) sets CDR1 to SGHNT and CDR2 to YYREEE. V lost 3 bases and J lost 3 bases, and the count of bases not matched to a germline gene is 10. From the cysteine through the phenylalanine, the CDR3 covers 17 amino acids. Only the CDR3 portion is preserved as DNA: 51 bases, with reading frame beginning at the first base. What the research found in general, with its limitations: The quantity of clinical and demographic metadata differed by source and by participant and was supplied without curation.

TCRbeta CDR3 regions were amplified from genomic DNA using the immunoSEQ Assay, a bias-controlled multiplex PCR. Under the source paper's analysis protocol: Nucleated cell counts per sample were estimated from amplification of reference gene primers within the assay. To quantify the absolute abundance of each unique TCRbeta CDR3 rearrangement, sequence reads were collapsed and filtered. Productive Simpson clonality was computed per sample as the square root of Simpson's diversity index over productive rearrangements. What TCRdb holds here is the immuneACCESS table cut down to in-frame rearrangements. Part of the clones is not present; checked against another copy, under half of the missing clones reflect an unresolved V gene, and the others are unexplained. V and J calls and clone size are those listed in that table; D and trimming were worked out from the DNA. This sample lists some 99,000 clones; 75% to 85% were detected once. Together, the top ten hold approximately 25% of the sample.

The chain couples TRBV5-4 to TRBJ2-3, and 10 bases in between align with TRBD2. Sequenced material: peripheral blood. This clonotype originated in a man in his 70s with acute or convalescent COVID-19. The CDR3: CASSWGLAGDGTDTQYF. DNA sequence: TGTGCCAGCAGCTGGGGGCTAGCGGGAGATGGAACAGATACGCAGTATTTT.